These 23 T cell receptor beta chains were sequenced from one sample in a study of T cells in Graves' hyperthyroidism and ophthalmopathy. Amplified TCR beta CDR3 regions derived from RNA transcripts. A first-round RT-PCR of the TCR CDR3 used the HTBI primer set. TCRdb reprocessed the multiplex PCR reads via MiXCR and lists one record per CDR3 protein. The sample carries 450,000 to 650,000 distinct CDR3 sequences, 13% to 15% recorded once. Sequences were obtained from blood. These receptors were collected from a woman aged 18 to 35 with Graves' ophthalmopathy.

This clonotype was recorded many times. This chain uses TRBV6-1 with TRBJ2-3, with 9 bases fitting TRBD2. Looked up from germline, CDR1 is MNHNS and CDR2 is SASEGT. CDR3 size: 17 residues. J gave up 0 bases and V 5 bases, and 9 bases lay outside the gene matches. CDR3 amino acids: CASSFSGRVWSTDTQYF. CDR3 sequence (DNA): TGTGCCAGCAGTTTTAGCGGGAGAGTTTGGAGCACAGATACGCAGTATTTT.

This clonotype was seen only a few times. V usage is TRBV19 and J usage is TRBJ2-5, with a weak D call TRBD2 (6 bases). CDR3 length equals 14 residues. V lost 4 bases and J lost 6, with 15 bases in between. CDR1 is LNHDA, CDR2 SQIVND, per germline (reference sequence). The CDR3 sequence: CASSKKTGTQTQYF. The CDR3 nucleotides are TGTGCCAGTAGTAAAAAAACCGGGACTCAGACCCAGTACTTC.

The J gene is TRBJ2-1, the V gene TRBV29-1, with 10 bases lining up with TRBD2. The CDR3 runs to 15 residues. The V segment lost 0 bases and the J segment 4 bases; nucleotides outside the gene matches: 3. The germline V gene has CDR1 SQVTM and CDR2 ANQGSEA. CDR3 DNA sequence: TGCAGCGTTGAAGATTTACTAGCGGGATACAATGAGCAGTTCTTC. This encodes CSVEDLLAGYNEQFF.

There are many counts of this clonotype. The chain employs TRBV9 and TRBJ2-1; 14 bases line up with TRBD2. The germline V gene encodes CDR1 SGDLS and CDR2 YYNGEE. The CDR3 is 16 residues long. The V segment lost 0 bases and the J segment 7 bases; nucleotides outside the gene matches: 3. In DNA form, the CDR3 reads TGTGCCAGCAGCGTAGCCCGGACTAGCGGGAGGAATGAGCAGTTCTTC. The encoded protein is CASSVARTSGRNEQFF.

This clonotype showed up just a few times. The V gene is TRBV5-8, the J gene TRBJ1-2; D is perhaps TRBD1 (5 bases). V was shortened by 7 bases and J by 9 bases, with 13 bases between the two germline ends. Germline assignment: CDR1 SGHTS and CDR2 YDEGEE. The CDR3 totals 11 residues. The DNA for the CDR3 is TGTGCCAGCGGGGGGGGATGGAGCTACACCTTC. Amino acids: CASGGGWSYTF.

This chain links TRBV11-1 with TRBJ2-2, with 12 bases identical to TRBD2. With 0 bases clipped from V and 3 bases from J, the junction kept 8 bases outside the gene matches. CDR1 is SGHAT, CDR2 FQDESV, per germline (reference sequence). The CDR3 sequence is 19 residues long. The CDR3 loop reads CASSLAPGTSGLYTGELFF. CDR3 nucleotides: TGTGCCAGCAGCTTAGCCCCTGGGACTAGCGGGCTATACACCGGGGAGCTGTTTTTT.

A note on this clonotype: A read error is possible here, since a much larger clone lies one base away. DNA of the CDR3: TGTGCCAGCAGTTCGAATTCCAGGGGGACCGGGGAGCTGTTTTTT. Translated: CASSSNSRGTGELFF. This sequence joins TRBV27 and TRBJ2-2; 7 nucleotides agree with TRBD1. The germline V gene encodes CDR1 MNHEY and CDR2 SMNVEV (reference sequence). J was trimmed by 5 bases and V by 4 bases; bases with no gene match: 7. The CDR3 is 15 amino acids.

This clonotype was detected many times. CDR3 sequence (DNA): TGTGCCAGCAGTTACTCCCGGGACAGCTACGAGCAGTACTTC. Translation gives CASSYSRDSYEQYF. The chain couples TRBV6-5 to TRBJ2-7; 7 positions match TRBD1. V lost 0 bases to trimming and J lost 3 bases; unmatched junction nucleotides: 2. The CDR3 totals 14 residues. Germline lookup yields CDR1 MNHEY and CDR2 SVGAGI.

The sample holds many counts of this clonotype. The gene calls are TRBV11-3 and TRBJ2-2; 8 nucleotides line up with TRBD1. The CDR3 covers 20 residues. Germline V CDR1 and CDR2: SGHNT, YENEEA. The V gene end was trimmed by 2 bases and the J gene end by 0 bases; junction bases not matched to a gene: 14. The CDR3 nucleotides read TGTGCCAGCAGCTTACCCTGGACAGGGCAGGGGGGAACGAACACCGGGGAGCTGTTTTTT. Residues: CASSLPWTGQGGTNTGELFF.

The count of this clonotype is one. V is TRBV6-1 and J is TRBJ2-7; TRBD1 might be the D (6 bases). CDR3 length equals 15 residues. Trimming pared 6 bases from V and 5 bases from J, leaving 20 bases between. Germline assignment: CDR1 MNHNS and CDR2 SASEGT. CDR3 amino acids: CASSDLHRVSNEQYF. CDR3 nucleotide sequence: TGTGCCAGCAGCGACCTACACAGGGTTTCAAACGAGCAGTACTTC.

The chain recombines TRBV6-2 or TRBV6-3 with TRBJ2-1, with 8 positions matching TRBD2. J gave up 1 base and V 6 bases, and 11 bases lay outside the gene matches. Germline values: CDR1 MNHEY, CDR2 SVGEGT. The CDR3 runs 17 residues. CDR3 in DNA: TGTGCCAGCAGGGAACGCCGCCCGGGAGGGTCCTACAATGAGCAGTTCTTC. It translates to CASRERRPGGSYNEQFF.

This clonotype showed up many times. The genes are TRBV7-9 and TRBJ1-2, with a tentative D call TRBD1 (5 bases). With 5 bases removed from V and 4 bases from J, the gap between germline ends came to 11 bases. This CDR3 has 13 amino acids. Germline V CDR1 and CDR2: SEHNR, FQNEAQ (reference sequence). The CDR3 loop is CASSQVRVYGYTF. For the CDR3, the DNA is TGTGCCAGCAGCCAGGTCAGGGTCTATGGCTACACCTTC.

This clonotype was found many times. The chain joins TRBV5-1 to TRBJ1-3; D perhaps matches TRBD1 (6 bases). CDR3 size: 14 residues. Trimming stripped 4 bases from V and 4 bases from J, with 12 bases between. Germline CDR1 and CDR2: SGHRS and YFSETQ. CDR3 sequence: CASSLEGVGNTIYF. DNA of the CDR3: TGCGCCAGCAGCCTCGAGGGGGTAGGAAACACCATATATTTT.

A word on this clonotype: A read error is possible here, since a much larger clone lies one base away. The chain couples TRBV14 to TRBJ2-3, with TRBD1 matching over 9 bases. There are 16 residues in the CDR3. Unmatched junction bases numbered 6, after V lost 2 bases and J lost 3 bases. The germline gives CDR1 SGHDN, CDR2 FVKESK. CDR3 DNA sequence: TGTGCCAGCAGCCAATGCGGGACAGGGAGTACAGATACGCAGTATTTT. It yields the protein CASSQCGTGSTDTQYF.

The table lists this clonotype with a few counts. The chain recombines TRBV5-4 with TRBJ2-7, with D unresolved. Germline V gene data show CDR1 as SGHNT and CDR2 as YYREEE (reference sequence). The CDR3 extends over 12 amino acids. With 4 bases removed from V and 7 bases from J, the gap between germline ends came to 12 bases. The CDR3 protein is CASSTDAGEQYF. The CDR3 coding sequence is TGTGCCAGCAGCACGGACGCCGGAGAGCAGTACTTC.

This clonotype was observed many times. The chain has TRBV6-2 or TRBV6-3 and TRBJ2-1; no firm D call. The germline CDR1 and CDR2 sequences are MNHEY and SVGEGT. This CDR3 contains 11 residues. V was cut by 0 bases and J by 9 bases, with 3 bases left in between. CDR3 DNA sequence: TGTGCCAGCAGTTACTCCGTTGAGCAGTTCTTC. Amino acid sequence: CASSYSVEQFF.

This clonotype was detected ten times or more. The chain employs TRBV7-2 and TRBJ2-7; 9 bases align to TRBD2. CDR3 size: 17 residues. Germline CDR1 and CDR2: SGHTA and FQGNSA. V shed 0 bases and J 0 bases; nucleotides not matched to a gene: 6. CDR3 bases: TGTGCCAGCAGCTTAGCGAGCGGGGGGTTACTCTCCTACGAGCAGTACTTC. Translation: CASSLASGGLLSYEQYF.

This clonotype was found many times. This sequence joins TRBV6-4 and TRBJ2-2, with 7 positions matching TRBD2. V shed 2 bases and J 0 bases; nucleotides not matched to a gene: 3. The V gene's germline CDR1 is MRHNA and CDR2 SNTAGT. The CDR3 has 16 amino acids. The chain's CDR3 is CASSDGGESNTGELFF. The CDR3 DNA follows: TGTGCCAGCAGTGACGGGGGGGAGTCGAACACCGGGGAGCTGTTTTTT.

This clonotype was detected ten times or more. This chain uses TRBV7-3 with TRBJ2-3; a weak D match, TRBD1 (5 bases). The CDR3 runs to 15 residues. Germline assignment: CDR1 SGHTA and CDR2 FQGTGA. Deletions cut 5 bases from V and 2 bases from J, with 14 bases between. Written as DNA, the CDR3 is TGTGCCAGCAGCCCAAACGGACACAACACAGATACGCAGTATTTT. It specifies CASSPNGHNTDTQYF.

This clonotype was seen at least ten times. The chain combines TRBV9 with TRBJ2-7; D is ambiguous. The CDR3 has 15 residues. V lost 0 bases and J 3 bases, leaving 13 bases between the germline ends. The V gene's germline CDR1 is SGDLS and CDR2 YYNGEE. CDR3 DNA sequence: TGTGCCAGCAGCGTAGGGGTCAGCTGGGGCTACGAGCAGTACTTC. Translating gives CASSVGVSWGYEQYF. The full variable domain, rest sourced from reference TRBV9 and TRBJ2-7, is DSGVTQTPKHLITATGQRVTLRCSPRSGDLSVYWYQQSLDQGLQFLIQYYNGEERAKGNILERFSAQQFPDLHSELNLSSLELGDSALYFCASSVGVSWGYEQYFGPGTRLTVT.

The J gene is TRBJ2-3, the V gene TRBV12-3 or TRBV12-4; TRBD2 agrees at 14 bases. V lost 6 bases to trimming and J lost 9 bases; unmatched junction nucleotides: 5. This CDR3 comprises 14 residues. The CDR3 loop reads CASSGTSGGDTQYF. The CDR3, as DNA: TGTGCCAGCAGCGGGACTAGCGGGGGAGACACGCAGTATTTT.

The chain is built from TRBV27 and TRBJ2-1; 15 bases are a match to TRBD2. V lost 4 bases and J lost 2; bases outside the gene matches: 3. There are 17 residues in the CDR3. Per germline, CDR1 MNHEY and CDR2 SMNVEV (reference sequence). The DNA for the CDR3 is TGTGCCAGCAGTTCCTGGACTAGCGGGAGGGCCTACAATGAGCAGTTCTTC. Translation gives CASSSWTSGRAYNEQFF.

This clonotype was picked up a small number of times. V gene TRBV10-2 combines with J gene TRBJ2-1; 14 bases map to TRBD2. V shed 7 bases, J shed 7 bases, and the junction held 6 bases outside the gene matches. CDR3 length: 15 residues. Germline V gene data show CDR1 as WSHSY and CDR2 as SAAADI. The chain's CDR3 is CASIVGTSGRNEQFF. The CDR3 nucleotides are TGCGCCAGCATAGTCGGGACTAGCGGGAGAAATGAGCAGTTCTTC.